A selection of T cell receptor beta chains follows, all from one sample in a study of T-cell memory formation after mild COVID-19. TCRdb called the 5' RACE reads again in MiXCR, with one record for every CDR3 protein. In the table there are roughly 300,000 distinct CDR3 sequences, approximately 7.6% of which are singletons. Sequenced sample: PBMCs or a T cell subset sorted from them (not recorded which). Receptors originate from a man aged 18 to 29 who had mild COVID-19 (a few samples of this study predate the infection). Cell type and time point are not known. CDR3s include the opening cysteine and the closing phenylalanine or tryptophan. Fields, in order: V gene, D gene, clone size, J gene, CDR3 protein, CDR3 DNA. A D gene is named only where the DNA matches it firmly. Not every row has a clone size; where given, it reads once, few, many or a size class.

>TRBV20-1|NA|many|TRBJ2-3
CSARDQAGLEVDTQYF
TGCAGTGCTAGAGATCAGGCAGGGTTGGAAGTGGATACGCAGTATTTT
>TRBV7-9|TRBD2|NA|TRBJ2-1
CASRPSGLAGPHNEQFF
TGTGCCAGCAGACCCTCTGGGTTAGCGGGGCCCCACAATGAGCAGTTCTTC
>TRBV27|NA|NA|TRBJ2-3
CASSPRQVTDTQYF
TGTGCCAGCAGCCCCAGACAAGTCACAGATACGCAGTATTTT
>TRBV4-3|TRBD1|few|TRBJ2-3
CASSQGTGDTQYF
TGCGCCAGCAGCCAGGGGACAGGGGATACGCAGTATTTT
>TRBV6-6|NA|NA|TRBJ1-3
CASSTTGALGNTIYF
TGTGCCAGCAGCACTACAGGAGCCTTAGGAAACACCATATATTTT
>TRBV7-2|NA|many|TRBJ2-3
CASSSLTDTQYF
TGTGCCAGCAGCTCCCTCACAGATACGCAGTATTTT
>TRBV6-2/TRBV6-3|TRBD1|NA|TRBJ1-5
CASSYGQGTQPQHF
TGTGCCAGCAGTTACGGACAGGGAACTCAGCCCCAGCATTTT
>TRBV6-5|TRBD1|NA|TRBJ1-6
CASSPNDRDSPLHF
TGTGCCAGCAGTCCTAACGACAGGGATTCACCCCTCCACTTT
>TRBV20-1|NA|few|TRBJ1-5
CSARGRDNQPQHF
TGCAGTGCTAGGGGAAGGGACAATCAGCCCCAGCATTTT
>TRBV5-1|NA|few|TRBJ1-1
CASSLEGHRLLGNTEAFF
TGCGCCAGCAGCTTGGAGGGCCATCGCCTCCTAGGCAACACTGAAGCTTTCTTT
>TRBV15|NA|few|TRBJ1-5
CATRRVDHTPDQPQHF
TGTGCCACCCGTCGGGTCGATCATACTCCGGATCAGCCCCAGCATTTT
>TRBV20-1|NA|NA|TRBJ2-3
CSARDGAGGTDTQYF
TGCAGTGCTAGAGATGGGGCAGGGGGCACAGATACGCAGTATTTT
>TRBV7-8|NA|few|TRBJ1-1
CASTGQQGTEAFF
TGTGCCAGCACCGGACAGCAGGGCACTGAAGCTTTCTTT
>TRBV2|NA|few|TRBJ2-5
CASSGGAKETQYF
TGTGCCAGCAGTGGCGGGGCTAAAGAGACCCAGTACTTC
>TRBV18|NA|few|TRBJ2-2
CASSPPVGGRTGELFF
TGTGCCAGCTCACCTCCGGTGGGGGGCCGGACCGGGGAGCTGTTTTTT
>TRBV4-3|TRBD2|NA|TRBJ2-2
CASSLGTSGGTGELFF
TGCGCCAGCAGCCTCGGGACTAGCGGGGGCACCGGGGAGCTGTTTTTT
>TRBV9|TRBD2|few|TRBJ2-3
CASSEYRTSGGTDTQYF
TGTGCCAGCAGCGAATATAGGACTAGCGGGGGAACAGATACGCAGTATTTT
>TRBV5-1|TRBD1|NA|TRBJ1-6
CASSFGTGRSPLHF
TGCGCCAGCAGCTTTGGGACAGGGAGGTCACCCCTCCACTTT
>TRBV4-3|NA|few|TRBJ2-6
CASSQDSHSGANVLTF
TGCGCCAGCAGCCAAGACAGCCACTCTGGGGCCAACGTCCTGACTTTC
>TRBV5-5|NA|few|TRBJ2-7
CASSLNSPYEQYF
TGTGCCAGCAGCTTGAATAGCCCCTACGAGCAGTACTTC
>TRBV5-6|TRBD1|NA|TRBJ2-7
CASSRPGTGTYEQYF
TGTGCCAGCAGCCGTCCCGGGACAGGGACCTACGAGCAGTACTTC
>TRBV5-1|NA|few|TRBJ2-3
CASSFPGEGDTQYF
TGCGCCAGCAGCTTTCCGGGGGAAGGAGATACGCAGTATTTT
>TRBV5-1|TRBD1|many|TRBJ1-6
CASSHRDRDSPLHF
TGCGCCAGCAGCCACCGGGACAGAGATTCACCCCTCCACTTT
>TRBV2|NA|many|TRBJ2-2
CASSEAPPGAGELFF
TGTGCCAGCAGTGAAGCACCCCCAGGCGCCGGGGAGCTGTTTTTT
>TRBV9|NA|few|TRBJ2-5
CASSRQPGPQETQYF
TGTGCCAGCAGCCGCCAACCGGGACCTCAAGAGACCCAGTACTTC
>TRBV6-5|TRBD1|NA|TRBJ1-2
CASSYSRTGSNYGYTF
TGTGCCAGCAGTTACTCCCGGACAGGGTCCAACTATGGCTACACCTTC
>TRBV10-2|NA|NA|TRBJ2-7
CASKVGRSYEQYF
TGCGCCAGCAAGGTAGGACGGTCCTACGAGCAGTACTTC
>TRBV7-2|NA|NA|TRBJ1-2
CASSREQYGYTF
TGTGCCAGCAGCCGCGAGCAATATGGCTACACCTTC
>TRBV7-2|TRBD2|few|TRBJ2-1
CAAGGYRYNEQFF
TGTGCTGCGGGAGGGTATCGGTACAATGAGCAGTTCTTC
>TRBV7-6|TRBD1|few|TRBJ2-5
CASSLGGTGRETQYF
TGTGCCAGCAGCTTAGGGGGGACAGGACGGGAGACCCAGTACTTC
>TRBV3-1|TRBD2|few|TRBJ2-7
CASSQGASGQYF
TGTGCCAGCAGCCAAGGGGCTAGCGGGCAGTACTTC
>TRBV9|NA|NA|TRBJ2-5
CASSGGDGWVETQYF
TGTGCCAGCAGCGGGGGGGACGGCTGGGTGGAGACCCAGTACTTC
>TRBV7-2|NA|NA|TRBJ2-5
CASSLDVWETQYF
TGTGCCAGCAGCTTAGATGTGTGGGAGACCCAGTACTTC
>TRBV12-3/TRBV12-4|TRBD1|NA|TRBJ1-6
CASSFMAGGYVDF
TGTGCCAGCAGTTTTATGGCAGGGGGTTATGTGGACTTT
>TRBV2|NA|NA|TRBJ1-1
CASSVHPGGNTEAFF
TGTGCCAGCAGTGTACACCCCGGGGGTAACACTGAAGCTTTCTTT
>TRBV11-3|NA|many|TRBJ2-1
CASSLGAGRHEQFF
TGTGCCAGCAGCTTAGGGGCCGGTCGGCATGAGCAGTTCTTC
>TRBV7-9|NA|NA|TRBJ1-5
CASSLLGQPNQPQHF
TGTGCCAGCAGCTTGCTTGGGCAACCCAATCAGCCCCAGCATTTT
>TRBV7-2|TRBD2|many|TRBJ2-1
CASTRLAGGSEQFF
TGTGCCAGCACCAGACTAGCGGGGGGGTCTGAGCAGTTCTTC
>TRBV6-5|NA|many|TRBJ1-5
CASSPGMGAKRQPQHF
TGTGCCAGCAGTCCGGGGATGGGGGCCAAGAGGCAGCCCCAGCATTTT
>TRBV7-2|NA|many|TRBJ2-7
CASSPQSSSYEQYF
TGTGCCAGCAGCCCCCAGAGTTCCTCCTACGAGCAGTACTTC
>TRBV5-4|TRBD1|many|TRBJ2-7
CASSLAADRRDYEQYF
TGTGCCAGCAGCTTGGCCGCGGACAGGCGAGACTACGAGCAGTACTTC
>TRBV6-2/TRBV6-3|TRBD1|once|TRBJ2-1
CASSYTGTGLVNEQFF
TGTGCCAGCAGTTACACCGGGACAGGGCTGGTGAATGAGCAGTTCTTC
>TRBV30|TRBD1|NA|TRBJ1-1
CAWSGNRGLGEAFF
TGTGCCTGGAGCGGAAACAGGGGGCTCGGTGAAGCTTTCTTT
>TRBV20-1|NA|few|TRBJ1-5
CSARVGPNQPQHF
TGCAGTGCTAGAGTCGGCCCGAATCAGCCCCAGCATTTT
>TRBV14|NA|few|TRBJ2-1
CASSQDRPTSYNEQFF
TGTGCCAGCAGCCAAGATAGGCCGACCTCCTACAATGAGCAGTTCTTC
>TRBV2|NA|NA|TRBJ2-5
CASRWSGTQETQYF
TGTGCCAGCAGGTGGTCGGGGACCCAAGAGACCCAGTACTTC
>TRBV10-3|NA|few|TRBJ2-5
CAIGDGTDVQETQYF
TGTGCCATCGGGGATGGGACTGACGTACAAGAGACCCAGTACTTC
>TRBV7-2|TRBD1|few|TRBJ1-2
CASSLSRTGIYGYTF
TGTGCCAGCAGCTTAAGTCGGACAGGGATCTATGGCTACACCTTC
>TRBV24-1|TRBD1|few|TRBJ1-5
CASHRGRLYQPQHF
TGTGCCAGCCACAGGGGGCGCCTCTATCAGCCCCAGCATTTT
>TRBV20-1|NA|many|TRBJ2-3
CSDQRGAGDTQYF
TGCAGTGATCAACGGGGGGCGGGAGATACGCAGTATTTT
>TRBV7-2|NA|few|TRBJ2-3
CASSGRVADTQYF
TGTGCCAGCAGCGGGCGGGTGGCAGATACGCAGTATTTT
>TRBV20-1|TRBD1|many|TRBJ1-5
CSARDNRGGEPQHF
TGCAGTGCTAGAGATAACAGGGGGGGGGAGCCCCAGCATTTT
>TRBV10-3|NA|few|TRBJ1-2
CATGRGTNSYGYTF
TGTGCCACCGGGCGGGGGACAAATAGCTATGGCTACACCTTC